The 5 T cell receptor beta chains below were found in one sample sequenced in a study of control samples from healthy donors and cancer patients. Libraries were prepared by immunoSEQ multiplex PCR; TCRdb keeps only in-frame clonotypes and omits some of them. The table lists about 190,000 clones, 90% to 95% of them singletons. The sequencing sample was made of blood. The receptors originated from a man under 40 in good health.

V usage is TRBV12-3 or TRBV12-4 and J usage is TRBJ2-2; D gene unclear. CDR3 length equals 12 residues. The V and J ends lost 4 bases and 6 bases respectively, with 6 bases between them. CDR3 DNA sequence: TGTGCCAGCAGTTGGCACGCCGGGGAGCTGTTTTTT. This sequence encodes CASSWHAGELFF.

Notes on this clone: Other DNA sequences in this specimen translate into the identical CDR3. V usage is TRBV2 and J usage is TRBJ1-2, with D tentatively TRBD1 (6 bases). V lost 2 bases, J lost 2 bases, and 6 bases lay in between. This CDR3 spans 13 amino acids. Germline V lookup: CDR1 SNHLY, CDR2 FYNNEI. For the CDR3, the DNA is TGTGCCAGCAGTGAACAGGGGAACTATGGCTACACCTTC. As protein: CASSEQGNYGYTF.

The V call is TRBV27, the J call TRBJ1-2; unclear D gene. Germline V gene data show CDR1 as MNHEY and CDR2 as SMNVEV (reference sequence). The CDR3 has 16 residues. V dropped 2 bases and J dropped 1 base, with 14 bases sitting between them. Here the CDR3 reads CASSLGVKGVNYGYTF. The CDR3 DNA reads TGTGCCAGCAGTTTAGGTGTGAAGGGAGTTAACTATGGCTACACCTTC.

The chain has TRBV19 and TRBJ1-1; no firm D call. CDR3 length: 12 amino acids. Germline-derived CDR1 and CDR2 are LNHDA and SQIVND (reference sequence). V lost 10 bases and J 2 bases, leaving 11 bases between the germline ends. The CDR3 bases are TGTGCCACCTCGGACGGAAACACTGAAGCTTTCTTT. It translates to CATSDGNTEAFF.

CDR3 DNA: TGCGCCAGCAGTGCGTTACAGGGAGGTCGCACCGGGGAGCTGTTTTTT. The encoded protein is CASSALQGGRTGELFF. The genes are TRBV4-1 and TRBJ2-2; the D gene could be TRBD1 or TRBD2 (6 bases each). The germline V gene encodes CDR1 MGHRA and CDR2 YSYEKL. The V gene lost 6 bases and the J gene lost 4 bases, with 18 bases spanning the gap. The CDR3 length is 16 residues.